Listed below are T cell receptor beta chains from one sample, sequenced in a study of blood T cell repertoires in COVID-19. Profiled with immunoSEQ multiplex PCR; TCRdb holds only in-frame clones, not every one. The sample holds hundreds of thousands of clones; roughly 87% are singletons and the top ten take more than 0.9%. Sequenced input: PBMCs or T cells enriched from blood (not recorded which). These receptors originate from a woman aged 25 to 39 who had recovered from COVID-19. Each CDR3 is given with its conserved first and last residue. The D gene is left open where the match is weak. Clone size is shown for a subset of rows, as once, few, many or a class of expanded clone.

size | J | D | V | CDR3 | DNA
. | TRBJ1-1 | TRBD1 | TRBV10-2 | CASSDSRGRGNTEAFF | TGCGCCAGCAGTGACAGCAGGGGGCGGGGGAACACTGAAGCTTTCTTT
. | TRBJ1-5 | . | TRBV9 | CASSGGGAGSNQPQHF | TGTGCCAGCAGCGGTGGCGGGGCGGGTAGCAATCAGCCCCAGCATTTT
. | TRBJ2-7 | . | TRBV7-2 | CASSAGVFEQYF | TGTGCCAGCAGCGCCGGAGTGTTCGAGCAGTACTTC
. | TRBJ1-2 | TRBD1 | TRBV15 | CATSRDWGQGALVYTF | TGTGCCACCAGCAGAGATTGGGGACAGGGGGCTCTGGTTTACACCTTC
once | TRBJ1-4 | . | TRBV2 | CASRVTGSTNEKLFF | TGTGCCAGCAGGGTGACGGGTTCAACTAATGAAAAACTGTTTTTT
. | TRBJ1-3 | . | TRBV7-2 | CASSLDGGSGNTIYF | TGTGCCAGCAGCTTAGACGGCGGGTCTGGAAACACCATATATTTT
. | TRBJ2-1 | TRBD1 | TRBV15 | CATSSRTGSSYNEQFF | TGTGCCACCAGCAGTAGGACAGGGAGCTCCTACAATGAGCAGTTCTTC
. | TRBJ1-1 | . | TRBV29-1 | CSTPIGSDAEAFF | TGCAGCACTCCGATCGGGAGTGATGCTGAAGCTTTCTTT
. | TRBJ2-2 | TRBD1 | TRBV6-5 | CASKGTGARTGELFF | TGTGCCAGCAAAGGGACAGGGGCCCGAACCGGGGAGCTGTTTTTT
. | TRBJ1-3 | TRBD1 | TRBV6-1 | CASSETGTGVGPGNTIYF | TGTGCCAGCAGTGAAACCGGGACAGGGGTTGGGCCTGGAAACACCATATATTTT
. | TRBJ1-1 | . | TRBV11-3 | CASSDRVNTEAFF | TGTGCCAGCAGCGACAGAGTTAACACTGAAGCTTTCTTT
. | TRBJ2-7 | TRBD1 | TRBV9 | CASSKGDRGVSYEQYF | TGTGCCAGCAGCAAAGGGGACAGGGGTGTCTCCTACGAGCAGTACTTC
. | TRBJ2-5 | TRBD2 | TRBV9 | CASSPWALAGGGPRKETQYF | TGTGCCAGCAGCCCATGGGCACTAGCGGGGGGCGGGCCCCGCAAAGAGACCCAGTACTTC
. | TRBJ2-2 | TRBD1 | TRBV18 | CASSSSTGGIDGELFF | TGTGCCAGCTCATCGTCGACAGGGGGCATCGACGGGGAGCTGTTTTTT
. | TRBJ2-6 | . | TRBV7-9 | CASMAGFSGANVLTF | TGTGCCAGCATGGCCGGGTTCTCTGGGGCCAACGTCCTGACTTTC
. | TRBJ2-1 | . | TRBV6-1 | CASSENRGSYNEQFF | TGTGCCAGCAGTGAGAACCGGGGGAGTTACAATGAGCAGTTCTTC
. | TRBJ2-1 | TRBD1 | TRBV5-1 | CASSIGQGVHNEQFF | TGCGCCAGCAGCATAGGACAGGGGGTTCACAATGAGCAGTTCTTC
. | TRBJ1-2 | . | TRBV10-3 | CAISESAGPINYGYTF | TGTGCCATCAGTGAGTCGGCAGGGCCTATAAACTATGGCTACACCTTC
few | TRBJ2-7 | TRBD1 | TRBV29-1 | CSVGQGTYEQYF | TGCAGCGTTGGACAGGGCACCTACGAGCAGTACTTC
. | TRBJ1-2 | TRBD1 | TRBV6-5 | CASSPRRMGTVGYTF | TGTGCCAGCAGTCCCCGGAGAATGGGGACAGTCGGCTACACCTTC
once | TRBJ1-2 | TRBD1 | TRBV7-8 | CASSTTGVGGYTF | TGTGCCAGCAGCACCACAGGGGTAGGGGGCTACACCTTC
. | TRBJ2-5 | . | TRBV9 | CASSAGWQGWETQYF | TGTGCCAGCAGCGCCGGTTGGCAGGGCTGGGAGACCCAGTACTTC